The 13 T cell receptor beta chains below come from one sample, sequenced in a study of T cell changes during pregnancy in multiple sclerosis. Measured with immunoSEQ multiplex PCR; TCRdb has only the in-frame clones, and not every one. This sample has 30,000 to 40,000 clones, with approximately 90% found just once. The sample here was CD4+ T cells from peripheral blood mononuclear cells, taken in the third trimester of pregnancy. The receptors come from a female donor with multiple sclerosis, enrolled in a pregnancy study.

The V gene is TRBV27, the J gene TRBJ1-2, with D hard to call. Trimming left V 3 bases short and J 1 base short, with 9 bases between. This CDR3 region has 14 residues. The germline V gene has CDR1 MNHEY and CDR2 SMNVEV (reference sequence). The CDR3 here is CASSFGTGNYGYTF. In DNA form, the CDR3 reads TGTGCCAGCAGTTTCGGTACGGGTAACTATGGCTACACCTTC.

This clone was detected a few times. The rearrangement joins TRBV7-2 to TRBJ2-4; D might be TRBD2 (5 bases). V was trimmed by 3 bases and J by 7 bases, leaving 10 bases between them. Looked up from germline, CDR1 is SGHTA and CDR2 is FQGNSA. CDR3 length: 13 residues. The CDR3 nucleotides read TGTGCCAGCAGCTTGAGGGAGCCGAACATTCAGTACTTC. Its translation is CASSLREPNIQYF. Supplemented by reference TRBV7-2 and TRBJ2-4, the full variable domain reads GAGVSQSPSNKVTEKGKDVELRCDPISGHTALYWYRQSLGQGLEFLIYFQGNSAPDKSGLPSDRFSAERTGGSVSTLTIQRTQQEDSAVYLCASSLREPNIQYFGAGTRLSVL.

This CDR3 reads CASSAHRGKDDEKLFF. As DNA, the CDR3 is TGCGCCAGCAGCGCGCACAGGGGGAAGGATGATGAAAAACTGTTTTTT. This chain links TRBV4-1 with TRBJ1-4, with 8 bases identical to TRBD1. The CDR3 sequence is 16 residues long. Germline V gives CDR1 MGHRA, CDR2 YSYEKL. The J segment lost 6 bases and the V segment lost 5 bases, leaving 11 bases of the junction unmatched.

The genes are TRBV28 and TRBJ2-1, with 8 bases identical to TRBD2. In germline, CDR1 is MDHEN, CDR2 SYDVKM. Losses at the gene ends were 4 bases for V and 4 bases for J; bases not matched to a gene: 3. This CDR3 region has 14 residues. For the CDR3, the DNA is TGTGCCAGCAGTTCGGGGGGGGAATACAATGAGCAGTTCTTC. Amino acids: CASSSGGEYNEQFF.

This CDR3 is CTSSQELAGVLGQYF. The CDR3 nucleotides are TGCACCAGCAGCCAAGAACTAGCGGGAGTCTTGGGGCAGTACTTC. V is TRBV1 and J is TRBJ2-7; the listed D gene, TRBD2, was not tested against the DNA. TRBV1 is a known pseudogene. This CDR3 contains 15 residues.

V usage is TRBV6-1 and J usage is TRBJ2-1, with TRBD1 identical over 7 bases. The junction had 4 bases not matched to a gene; V was cut back by 6 bases and J by 2 bases. CDR3 length: 14 amino acids. The germline CDR1 and CDR2 sequences are MNHNS and SASEGT. The CDR3 coding sequence is TGTGCCAGCAGCTACGGACAGGCCTACAATGAGCAGTTCTTC. As protein: CASSYGQAYNEQFF.

The chain is built from TRBV5-1 and TRBJ2-5; possible D gene TRBD2, 5 bases. Trimming took 1 base from V and 5 from J, leaving 15 bases between them. From germline, CDR1 is SGHRS and CDR2 YFSETQ. The CDR3 runs to 15 residues. CDR3 region: CASSLMVLGEETQYF. The CDR3 DNA reads as TGCGCCAGCAGCTTGATGGTACTAGGTGAGGAGACCCAGTACTTC.

The V gene is TRBV19, the J gene TRBJ2-7; 13 bases agree with TRBD2. CDR1 is LNHDA and CDR2 is SQIVND in the germline V gene (reference sequence). The CDR3 loop spans 15 amino acids. V lost 5 bases, J lost 6 bases, and 7 bases stayed unmatched. CDR3 protein: CASSQGLAGWSEQYF. The CDR3 DNA sequence: TGTGCCAGTAGTCAGGGACTAGCGGGATGGAGCGAGCAGTACTTC. Filled out from reference TRBV19 and TRBJ2-7, the complete variable domain reads DGGITQSPKYLFRKEGQNVTLSCEQNLNHDAMYWYRQDPGQGLRLIYYSQIVNDFQKGDIAEGYSVSREKKESFPLTVTSAQKNPTAFYLCASSQGLAGWSEQYFGPGTRLTVT.

V gene TRBV5-1 combines with J gene TRBJ2-5; TRBD1 matches at 11 bases. Per the germline V gene, CDR1 is SGHRS and CDR2 is YFSETQ. The CDR3 is 16 residues long. V lost 4 bases and J lost 5; bases outside the gene matches: 10. The CDR3 sequence is CASSAGQGGSQETQYF. The CDR3 nucleotides are TGCGCCAGCAGCGCGGGACAGGGGGGTTCCCAGGAGACCCAGTACTTC.

The chain employs TRBV6-6 and TRBJ2-5, with 7 bases identical to TRBD1. This CDR3 is built from 16 residues. Per germline, CDR1 MNHNY and CDR2 SVGAGI (reference sequence). Trimming took 1 base from V and 1 from J; bases not matched to a gene: 6. This CDR3 is CASSYYTGAFQETQYF. CDR3 nucleotides: TGTGCCAGCAGTTACTACACAGGGGCCTTCCAAGAGACCCAGTACTTC.

The chain's CDR3 is CASGVRGGYNEQFF. CDR3 nucleotide sequence: TGTGCCAGCGGGGTCAGGGGTGGGTACAATGAGCAGTTCTTC. This sequence joins TRBV7-2 and TRBJ2-1; D may be TRBD1 (6 bases). The CDR3 has 14 amino acids. V was shortened by 8 bases and J by 4 bases, with 15 bases between the two germline ends. The V gene's germline CDR1 is SGHTA and CDR2 FQGNSA. Based on the CDR3 plus reference TRBV7-2 and TRBJ2-1, the full variable domain is GAGVSQSPSNKVTEKGKDVELRCDPISGHTALYWYRQSLGQGLEFLIYFQGNSAPDKSGLPSDRFSAERTGGSVSTLTIQRTQQEDSAVYLCASGVRGGYNEQFFGPGTRLTVL.

This clone appeared a single time. J is TRBJ2-7 and V is TRBV15; D is ambiguous. CDR1 and CDR2 (germline): LNHNV, YYDKDF (reference sequence). There are 12 residues in the CDR3. The ends were cut back, 5 bases at V and 7 bases at J, with 12 bases in the middle. In nucleotides, the CDR3 is TGTGCCACCAGCTCCCCCATCGGGGAGCAGTACTTC. Residues: CATSSPIGEQYF.

V and J are TRBV7-2 and TRBJ1-6; maybe TRBD1 (5 bases). Germline-derived CDR1 and CDR2 are SGHTA and FQGNSA. The V gene lost 3 bases and the J gene lost 10 bases, with 16 bases spanning the gap. This CDR3 comprises 15 residues. For the CDR3, the DNA is TGTGCCAGCAGCTTCGGACCACCACGACAGTCACCCCTCCACTTT. It encodes CASSFGPPRQSPLHF.